Shown below are 20 T cell receptor beta chains from a single sample sequenced in a study of T cells in Graves' hyperthyroidism and ophthalmopathy. TCR beta CDR3 regions were amplified from RNA transcripts. The study used the HTBI primer set for a first-round RT-PCR of the TCR CDR3. A single record per CDR3 protein comes from TCRdb applying MiXCR to the multiplex PCR reads. The table lists around 370,000 distinct CDR3 sequences, around 20% of them singletons. The specimen sequenced was blood. These receptors all come from a man younger than 35 with Graves' ophthalmopathy.

Many counts were recorded for this clonotype. V usage is TRBV7-3 and J usage is TRBJ1-1; TRBD1 matches at 7 bases. CDR1 and CDR2 (germline): SGHTA, FQGTGA. The V and J ends lost 5 bases and 7 bases, in that order; junction bases with no gene match: 7. The CDR3 loop spans 13 amino acids. CDR3 region: CASSPDRDSEAFF. The CDR3 nucleotides are TGTGCCAGCAGCCCCGACCGGGACAGTGAAGCTTTCTTT.

A few counts support this clonotype. The chain recombines TRBV19 with TRBJ1-1; TRBD1 matches at 7 bases. Trimming at V came to 5 bases and at J to 0 bases, leaving 6 bases not matched to a gene. The CDR3 has 15 residues. CDR1 is LNHDA, CDR2 SQIVND, per germline (reference sequence). In DNA form, the CDR3 reads TGTGCCAGTAGTCGGCAAGGACAGGTGAACACTGAAGCTTTCTTT. This codes for CASSRQGQVNTEAFF.

The chain has TRBV14 and TRBJ2-7, with 7 bases lining up with TRBD2. Germline CDR1 SGHDN, CDR2 FVKESK. V gave up 4 bases and J gave up 5 bases; unmatched junction bases: 2. The CDR3 is 12 residues long. The DNA for the CDR3 is TGTGCCAGCAGCCCGGGGGGAAACGAGCAGTACTTC. Residues: CASSPGGNEQYF.

The V gene is TRBV7-3, the J gene TRBJ2-1, with TRBD2 identical over 16 bases. Germline CDR1 SGHTA, CDR2 FQGTGA. V was clipped by 5 bases and J by 0 bases; unmatched bases: 10. The CDR3 is made up of 20 amino acids. CDR3 sequence reads: CASSETGTSGGGSSYNEQFF. DNA for the CDR3: TGTGCCAGCAGCGAAACCGGGACTAGCGGGGGGGGGAGCTCCTACAATGAGCAGTTCTTC.

Regarding this clonotype: Since a much larger clone is just one base distant, this may be a read error. The chain carries TRBV18 and TRBJ1-1; TRBD1 aligns across 8 bases. The CDR3 covers 16 residues. V trimming: 2 bases; J trimming: 4 bases; junction bases outside the gene matches: 9. Per germline, CDR1 KGHSH and CDR2 LQKENI. In DNA form, the CDR3 reads TGTGCCAGCTCACCATATATACGACAGGGGAGCACTGAAGCTTTCTTT. The encoded protein is CASSPYIRQGSTEAFF. The variable domain in full, completed from reference TRBV18 and TRBJ1-1, reads NAGVMQNPRHLVRRRGQEARLRCSPMKGHSHVYWYRQLPEEGLKFMVYLQKENIIDESGMPKERFSAEFPKEGPSILRIQQVVRGDSAAYFCASSPYIRQGSTEAFFGQGTRLTVV.

At least ten counts were recorded for this clonotype. The rearrangement uses TRBV5-5 and TRBJ2-1; TRBD2 matches 11 bases. The CDR3 is made up of 17 amino acids. Looked up from germline, CDR1 is SGHKS and CDR2 is YYEKEE (reference sequence). The V and J ends lost 2 bases and 6 bases, in that order; junction bases with no gene match: 10. CDR3 in DNA: TGTGCCAGCAGCTTACACCCGTTAGCGGGGGGGCCCAATGAGCAGTTCTTC. It yields the protein CASSLHPLAGGPNEQFF.

This sequence joins TRBV7-9 and TRBJ2-3, with D unresolved. CDR1 and CDR2 (germline): SEHNR, FQNEAQ (reference sequence). The CDR3 runs to 14 residues. The V gene lost 1 base and the J gene lost 2 bases, with 7 bases spanning the gap. The CDR3 nucleotides read TGTGCCAGCAGCTTAGAACCCGCCACAGATACGCAGTATTTT. Amino acid sequence: CASSLEPATDTQYF. The full variable domain, in which reference TRBV7-9 and TRBJ2-3 provide the parts outside the CDR3, is DTGVSQNPRHKITKRGQNVTFRCDPISEHNRLYWYRQTLGQGPEFLTYFQNEAQLEKSRLLSDRFSAERPKGSFSTLEIQRTEQGDSAMYLCASSLEPATDTQYFGPGTRLTVL.

Concerning this clonotype itself: At one end the junction does not follow the germline gene, possibly because of a read error. The V gene is TRBV20-1, the J gene TRBJ2-3; D may correspond to TRBD1 or TRBD2 (5 bases each). The CDR3 totals 13 residues. CDR1 is DFQATT and CDR2 is SNEGSKA in the germline V gene (reference sequence). The CDR3 here is CSARVGPLGTQYF. CDR3 nucleotides: TGCAGTGCGAGAGTGGGACCCTTGGGCACGCAGTATTTT.

This clonotype came up many times. The chain carries TRBV7-3 and TRBJ2-2; D is uncertain. The CDR3 sequence is 13 residues long. Germline V gene data show CDR1 as SGHTA and CDR2 as FQGTGA. The V and J ends lost 0 bases and 5 bases respectively, with 4 bases between them. CDR3 sequence reads: CASSLTLTGELFF. DNA for the CDR3: TGTGCCAGCAGCTTAACATTAACCGGGGAGCTGTTTTTT.

This clonotype has more than one count but fewer than ten. The V and J genes are TRBV20-1 and TRBJ2-7; 9 nucleotides align to TRBD1. Germline trimming cut 3 bases from V and 1 base from J; bases unmatched to any gene: 4. The CDR3 loop spans 14 amino acids. The germline V gene encodes CDR1 DFQATT and CDR2 SNEGSKA (reference sequence). CDR3: CSASPGTGSYEQYF. The CDR3 coding sequence is TGCAGTGCTAGTCCCGGGACAGGGTCCTACGAGCAGTACTTC.

The table lists this clonotype with many counts. The V and J genes are TRBV27 and TRBJ1-1, with 7 positions matching TRBD1. Germline CDR1 is MNHEY and CDR2 is SMNVEV (reference sequence). The V segment lost 6 bases and the J segment 8 bases; nucleotides outside the gene matches: 6. This CDR3 is 12 amino acids long. CDR3 coding DNA: TGTGCCAGCAGCCCCGGGACAGCGGAAGCTTTCTTT. As protein: CASSPGTAEAFF.

This clonotype was found many times. V is TRBV7-9 and J is TRBJ2-1, with D possibly called TRBD1 or TRBD2 (5 bases each). Trimming shortened V by 5 bases and J by 8 bases, and 19 bases separated the two germline ends. The CDR3 spans 15 residues. Germline V lookup: CDR1 SEHNR, CDR2 FQNEAQ (reference sequence). CDR3 sequence (DNA): TGTGCCAGCAGCCACCGGGACGCCTCCTCGGATGAGCAGTTCTTC. It is translated as CASSHRDASSDEQFF.

About this clonotype: This may stem from a read error, because a much larger clone lies one nucleotide away. J is TRBJ1-1 and V is TRBV20-1; weak D call: TRBD1 (5 bases). Trimming left V 3 bases short and J 0 bases short, with 14 bases between. The CDR3 is 15 amino acids. The germline gives CDR1 DFQATT, CDR2 SNEGSKA (reference sequence). This CDR3 is CSASWSPGLNTEAFF. The DNA of the CDR3 is TGCAGTGCTAGCTGGAGCCCAGGGTTGAACACTGAAGCTTTCTTT.

This clonotype was seen just once. A much larger clone differs from this one at a single base, so this may be a read error. The CDR3 does not end in the conserved phenylalanine or tryptophan, so this is likely a read error. The chain couples TRBV7-2 to TRBJ1-1; D is ambiguous. Per germline, CDR1 SGHTA and CDR2 FQGNSA. This CDR3 has 17 residues. Trimming took 2 bases from V and 0 from J, leaving 16 bases between them. CDR3 residues: CASSLFVDVAMNTEAFS. CDR3 DNA sequence: TGTGCCAGCAGCTTATTTGTGGACGTAGCAATGAACACTGAAGCTTTCTCT.

This chain connects TRBV9 to TRBJ2-3; no clear D gene. Deletions cut 4 bases from V and 1 base from J, with 13 bases between. Germline values: CDR1 SGDLS, CDR2 YYNGEE. The CDR3 contains 15 residues. Here the CDR3 DNA reads TGTGCCAGCAGCCCCCAAGTGACTCGCACAGATACGCAGTATTTT. It yields the protein CASSPQVTRTDTQYF.

This clonotype was detected ten times or more. V gene TRBV12-3 or TRBV12-4 combines with J gene TRBJ1-1, with D tentatively TRBD1 (5 bases). Trimming cost V 6 bases and J 5 bases, with 16 bases left between them. This CDR3 is 14 amino acids long. This chain's CDR3 is CASRGGDFQTEAFF. CDR3 DNA sequence: TGTGCCAGCAGGGGGGGGGATTTTCAAACTGAAGCTTTCTTT.

V is TRBV19 and J is TRBJ2-3; D gene unclear. V lost 4 bases and J lost 6, with 5 bases in between. This CDR3 spans 11 amino acids. From germline, CDR1 is LNHDA and CDR2 SQIVND (reference sequence). The CDR3 DNA reads TGTGCCAGTAGTAAAGGGGATACGCAGTATTTT. Protein product: CASSKGDTQYF.

This clonotype was found a few times. At one end, the junction sequence differs from germline, possibly due to a read error. This chain links TRBV12-3 or TRBV12-4 with TRBJ2-2; TRBD2 matches at 14 bases. CDR3 length: 18 amino acids. CDR3 region: CASSLAGLAGVARGELFF. In DNA form, the CDR3 reads TGTGCCAGCAGCTTAGCGGGACTAGCGGGGGTTGCCCGCGGGGAGCTGTTTTTT.

This clonotype was recorded many times. The rearrangement uses TRBV20-1 and TRBJ2-7; D gene ambiguous. Germline V gene lookup returns CDR1 DFQATT and CDR2 SNEGSKA (reference sequence). V was pared by 0 bases and J by 6 bases, with 6 bases between. The CDR3 is 11 residues long. The CDR3 nucleotides are TGCAGTGCTAGAGAGGTGGGCGAGCAGTACTTC. Translating gives CSAREVGEQYF.

The table lists this clonotype with a count of one. The rearrangement links TRBV7-9 to TRBJ1-2; D is undetermined. CDR1 is SEHNR, CDR2 FQNEAQ, per germline (reference sequence). Between the trimmed V and J ends, which lost 5 bases and 1 base, there was a span of 11 bases. There are 14 residues in the CDR3. CDR3 amino acids: CASSQDGYNYGYTF. The CDR3 DNA reads as TGTGCCAGCAGCCAAGATGGGTATAACTATGGCTACACCTTC.